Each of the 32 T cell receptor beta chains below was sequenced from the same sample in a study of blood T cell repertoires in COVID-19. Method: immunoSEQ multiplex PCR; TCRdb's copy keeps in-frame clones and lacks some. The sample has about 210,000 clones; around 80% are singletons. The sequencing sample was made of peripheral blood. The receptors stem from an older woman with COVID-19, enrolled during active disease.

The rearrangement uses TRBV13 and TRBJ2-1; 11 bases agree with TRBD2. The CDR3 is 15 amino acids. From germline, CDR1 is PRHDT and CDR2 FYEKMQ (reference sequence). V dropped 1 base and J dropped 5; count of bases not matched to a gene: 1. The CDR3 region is CASSLVAGGNNEQFF. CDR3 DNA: TGTGCCAGCAGCTTAGTAGCGGGGGGGAACAATGAGCAGTTCTTC.

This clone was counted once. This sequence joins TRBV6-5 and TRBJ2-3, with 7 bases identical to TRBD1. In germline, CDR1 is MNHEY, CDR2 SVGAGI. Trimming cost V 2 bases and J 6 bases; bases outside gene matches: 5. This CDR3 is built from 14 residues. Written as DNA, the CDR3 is TGTGCCAGCAGTTACACCGGGACAGTTGATACGCAGTATTTT. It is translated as CASSYTGTVDTQYF.

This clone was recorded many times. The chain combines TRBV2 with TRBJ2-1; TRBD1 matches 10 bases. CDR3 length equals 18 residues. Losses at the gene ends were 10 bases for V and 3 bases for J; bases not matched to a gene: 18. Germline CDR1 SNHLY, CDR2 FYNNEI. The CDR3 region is CATRWGQGMSLGYNEQFF. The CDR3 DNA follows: TGTGCCACGAGATGGGGACAGGGGATGAGTTTGGGCTACAATGAGCAGTTCTTC.

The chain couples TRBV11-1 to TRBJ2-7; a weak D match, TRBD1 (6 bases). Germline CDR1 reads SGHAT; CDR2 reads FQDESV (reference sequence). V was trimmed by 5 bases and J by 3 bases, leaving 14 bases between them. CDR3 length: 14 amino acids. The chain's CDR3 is CASSESGVGYEQYF. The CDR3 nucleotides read TGTGCCAGCAGCGAGTCAGGGGTAGGCTACGAGCAGTACTTC.

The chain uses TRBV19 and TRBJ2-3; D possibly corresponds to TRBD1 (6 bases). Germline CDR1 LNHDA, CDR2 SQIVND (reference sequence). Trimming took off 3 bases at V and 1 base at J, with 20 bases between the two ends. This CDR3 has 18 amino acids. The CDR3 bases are TGTGCCAGTAGTATGAACAGGGAAAGAGGAAGAGGCACAGATACGCAGTATTTT. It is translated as CASSMNRERGRGTDTQYF. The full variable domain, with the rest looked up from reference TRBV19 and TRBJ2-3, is DGGITQSPKYLFRKEGQNVTLSCEQNLNHDAMYWYRQDPGQGLRLIYYSQIVNDFQKGDIAEGYSVSREKKESFPLTVTSAQKNPTAFYLCASSMNRERGRGTDTQYFGPGTRLTVL.

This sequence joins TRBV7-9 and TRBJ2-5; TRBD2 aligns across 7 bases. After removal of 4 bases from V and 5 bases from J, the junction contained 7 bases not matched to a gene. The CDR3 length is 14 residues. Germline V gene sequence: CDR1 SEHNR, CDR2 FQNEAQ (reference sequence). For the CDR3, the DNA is TGTGCCAGCAGCTCCCCTGGGGGAGGGGAGACCCAGTACTTC. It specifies CASSSPGGGETQYF. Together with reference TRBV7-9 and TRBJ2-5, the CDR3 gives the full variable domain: DTGVSQNPRHKITKRGQNVTFRCDPISEHNRLYWYRQTLGQGPEFLTYFQNEAQLEKSRLLSDRFSAERPKGSFSTLEIQRTEQGDSAMYLCASSSPGGGETQYFGPGTRLLVL.

As DNA, the CDR3 is TGTGCCACCAGTGATTTTTCCCCGGGACTAGCGGGAGGGCCCCGGGGAAATGAGCAGTTCTTC. Amino acid sequence: CATSDFSPGLAGGPRGNEQFF. V usage is TRBV24-1 and J usage is TRBJ2-1, with 16 bases matching TRBD2. The CDR3 contains 21 residues. The ends lost 1 base at V and 7 bases at J; junction bases unmatched: 15. Looked up from germline, CDR1 is KGHDR and CDR2 is SFDVKD.

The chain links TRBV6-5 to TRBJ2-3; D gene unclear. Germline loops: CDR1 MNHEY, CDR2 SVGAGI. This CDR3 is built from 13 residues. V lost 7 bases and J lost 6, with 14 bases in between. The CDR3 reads CASITTYLDTQYF. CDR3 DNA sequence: TGTGCCAGCATAACTACTTACTTGGATACGCAGTATTTT.

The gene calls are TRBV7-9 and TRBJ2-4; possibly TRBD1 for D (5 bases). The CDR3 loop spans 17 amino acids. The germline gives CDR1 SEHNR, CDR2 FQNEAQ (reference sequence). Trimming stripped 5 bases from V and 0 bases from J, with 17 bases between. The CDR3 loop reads CASSPRRQRVAKNIQYF. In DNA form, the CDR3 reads TGTGCCAGCAGCCCTAGAAGACAGCGTGTAGCCAAAAACATTCAGTACTTC.

CDR3 sequence reads: CASSFRTGGNGELFF. In DNA form, the CDR3 reads TGTGCCAGCAGCTTTCGGACAGGGGGTAACGGGGAGCTGTTTTTT. The chain has TRBV11-3 and TRBJ2-2; TRBD1 agrees at 10 bases. The germline V gene has CDR1 SGHNT and CDR2 YENEEA. Losses at the gene ends were 3 bases for V and 7 bases for J; bases not matched to a gene: 5. The CDR3 runs 15 residues.

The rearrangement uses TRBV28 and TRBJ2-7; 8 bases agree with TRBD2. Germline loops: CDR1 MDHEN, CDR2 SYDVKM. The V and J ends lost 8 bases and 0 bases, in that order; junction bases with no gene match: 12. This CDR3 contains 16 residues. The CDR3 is CASPERGGGASYEQYF. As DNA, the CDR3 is TGTGCCAGCCCCGAACGGGGGGGTGGGGCCTCCTACGAGCAGTACTTC.

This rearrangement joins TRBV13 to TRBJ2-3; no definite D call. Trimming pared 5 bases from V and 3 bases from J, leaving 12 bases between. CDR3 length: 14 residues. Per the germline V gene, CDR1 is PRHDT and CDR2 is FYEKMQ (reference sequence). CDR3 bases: TGTGCCAGCAGCCCCCGGGTTAGTACAGATACGCAGTATTTT. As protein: CASSPRVSTDTQYF.

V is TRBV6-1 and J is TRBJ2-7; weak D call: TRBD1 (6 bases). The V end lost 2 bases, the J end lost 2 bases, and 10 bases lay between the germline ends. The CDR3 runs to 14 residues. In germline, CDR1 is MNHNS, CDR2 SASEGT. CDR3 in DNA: TGTGCCAGCAGTGAAAGACGGACAGCCTACGAGCAGTACGTC. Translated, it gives CASSERRTAYEQYV.

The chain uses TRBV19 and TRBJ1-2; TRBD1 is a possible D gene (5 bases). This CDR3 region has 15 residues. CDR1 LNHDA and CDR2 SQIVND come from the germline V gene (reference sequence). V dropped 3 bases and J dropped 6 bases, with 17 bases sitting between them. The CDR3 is CASSIVPSREDGYTF. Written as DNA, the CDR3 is TGTGCCAGTAGTATTGTTCCCTCCAGGGAAGATGGCTACACCTTC.

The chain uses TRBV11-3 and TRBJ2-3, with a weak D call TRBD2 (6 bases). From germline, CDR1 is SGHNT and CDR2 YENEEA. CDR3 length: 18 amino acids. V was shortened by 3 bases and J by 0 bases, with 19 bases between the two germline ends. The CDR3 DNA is TGTGCCAGCAGCTTCCCCTACGAATGGCGGGGAAGCACAGATACGCAGTATTTT. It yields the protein CASSFPYEWRGSTDTQYF. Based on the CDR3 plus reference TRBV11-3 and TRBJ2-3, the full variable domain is EAGVVQSPRYKIIEKKQPVAFWCNPISGHNTLYWYLQNLGQGPELLIRYENEEAVDDSQLPKDRFSAERLKGVDSTLKIQPAELGDSAVYLCASSFPYEWRGSTDTQYFGPGTRLTVL.

The CDR3 nucleotides are TGTGCCAGCAGTGATTTCTCACTTAGCTCTGGGGCCAACGTCCTGACTTTC. It codes for CASSDFSLSSGANVLTF. The rearrangement links TRBV6-1 to TRBJ2-6; no firm D call. With 3 bases removed from V and 0 bases from J, the gap between germline ends came to 12 bases. CDR3 length: 17 amino acids. Germline-derived CDR1 and CDR2 are MNHNS and SASEGT.

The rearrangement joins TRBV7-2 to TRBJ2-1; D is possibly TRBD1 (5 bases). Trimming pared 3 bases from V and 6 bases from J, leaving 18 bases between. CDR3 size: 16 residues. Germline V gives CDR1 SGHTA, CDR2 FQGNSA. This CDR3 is CASSLLRSGSGNEQFF. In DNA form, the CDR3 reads TGTGCCAGCAGCTTGCTTAGGTCAGGGTCGGGCAATGAGCAGTTCTTC.

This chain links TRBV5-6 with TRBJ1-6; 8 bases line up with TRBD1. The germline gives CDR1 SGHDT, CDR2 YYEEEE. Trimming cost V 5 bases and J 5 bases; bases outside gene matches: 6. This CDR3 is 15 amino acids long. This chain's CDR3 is CASSFMDRDNSPLHF. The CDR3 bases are TGTGCCAGCAGTTTTATGGACAGGGATAATTCACCCCTCCACTTT.

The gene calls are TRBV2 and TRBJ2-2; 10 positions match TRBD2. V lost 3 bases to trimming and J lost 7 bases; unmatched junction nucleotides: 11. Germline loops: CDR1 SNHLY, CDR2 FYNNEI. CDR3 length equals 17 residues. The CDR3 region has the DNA TGTGCCAGCAGTGATATGGCTAGCGGGGGCAGGGGCGGGGAGCTGTTTTTT. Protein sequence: CASSDMASGGRGGELFF.

The CDR3 spells CASSAGLSGEQYV. The CDR3 nucleotides are TGTGCCAGTAGTGCAGGACTGAGTGGCGAGCAGTACGTC. The chain employs TRBV19 and TRBJ2-7, with D maybe TRBD2 (5 bases). V shed 5 bases and J shed 6 bases, with 14 bases lying between them. CDR3 length: 13 amino acids. Looked up from germline, CDR1 is LNHDA and CDR2 is SQIVND (reference sequence).

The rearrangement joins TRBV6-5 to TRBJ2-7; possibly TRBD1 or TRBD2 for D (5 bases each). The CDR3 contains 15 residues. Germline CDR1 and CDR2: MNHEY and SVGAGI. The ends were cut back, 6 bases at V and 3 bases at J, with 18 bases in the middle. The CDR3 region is CASSYGATQVYEQYF. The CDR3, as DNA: TGTGCCAGCAGCTACGGGGCGACACAAGTCTACGAGCAGTACTTC.

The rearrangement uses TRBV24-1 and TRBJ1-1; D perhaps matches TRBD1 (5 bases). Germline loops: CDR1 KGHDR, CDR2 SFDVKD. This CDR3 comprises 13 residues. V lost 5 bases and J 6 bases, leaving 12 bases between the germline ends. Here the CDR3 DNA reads TGTGCCACCAGTGTTACCGGGGGGGCTGAAGCTTTCTTT. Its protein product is CATSVTGGAEAFF.

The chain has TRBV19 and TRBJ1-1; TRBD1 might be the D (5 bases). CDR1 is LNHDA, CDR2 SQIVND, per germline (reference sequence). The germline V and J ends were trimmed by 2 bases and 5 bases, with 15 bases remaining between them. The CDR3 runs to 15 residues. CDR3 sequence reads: CASSIMGQGGTEAFF. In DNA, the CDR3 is TGTGCCAGTAGTATAATGGGCCAGGGAGGGACTGAAGCTTTCTTT.

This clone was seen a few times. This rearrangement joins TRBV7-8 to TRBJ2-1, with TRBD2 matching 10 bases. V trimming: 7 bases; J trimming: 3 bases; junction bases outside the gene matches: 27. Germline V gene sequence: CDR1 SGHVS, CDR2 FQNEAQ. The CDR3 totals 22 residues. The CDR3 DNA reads TGTGCCAGCATCGGGTGGACTAGCGGCTTTTCTCAACCCGGTCCCTTCTACAATGAGCAGTTCTTC. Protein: CASIGWTSGFSQPGPFYNEQFF.

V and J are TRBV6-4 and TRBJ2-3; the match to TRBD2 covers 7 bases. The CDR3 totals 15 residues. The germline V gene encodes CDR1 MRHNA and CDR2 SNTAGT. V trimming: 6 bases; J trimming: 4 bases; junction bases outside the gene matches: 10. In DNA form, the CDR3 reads TGTGCCAGCAGCGAAAGGGCGGGGGAAGCAGATACGCAGTATTTT. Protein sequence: CASSERAGEADTQYF.

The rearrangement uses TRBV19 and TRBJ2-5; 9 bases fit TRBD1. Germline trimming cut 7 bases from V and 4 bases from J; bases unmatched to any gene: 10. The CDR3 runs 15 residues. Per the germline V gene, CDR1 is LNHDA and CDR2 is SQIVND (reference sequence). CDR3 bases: TGTGCCAGTACCTCCGGGACAGGGCTGGGAGAGACCCAGTACTTC. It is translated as CASTSGTGLGETQYF. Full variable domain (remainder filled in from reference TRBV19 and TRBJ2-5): DGGITQSPKYLFRKEGQNVTLSCEQNLNHDAMYWYRQDPGQGLRLIYYSQIVNDFQKGDIAEGYSVSREKKESFPLTVTSAQKNPTAFYLCASTSGTGLGETQYFGPGTRLLVL.

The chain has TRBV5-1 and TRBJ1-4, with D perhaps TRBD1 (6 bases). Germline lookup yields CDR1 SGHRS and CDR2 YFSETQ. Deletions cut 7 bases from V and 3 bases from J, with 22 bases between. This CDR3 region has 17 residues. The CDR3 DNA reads TGCGCCAGCGCAACTCGGGGGGGGGCCGGAGCTAATGAAAAACTGTTTTTT. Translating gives CASATRGGAGANEKLFF.

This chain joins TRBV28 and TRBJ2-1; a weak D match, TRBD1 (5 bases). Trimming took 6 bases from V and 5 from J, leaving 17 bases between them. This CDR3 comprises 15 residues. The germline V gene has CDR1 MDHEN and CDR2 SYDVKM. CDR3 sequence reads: CASRPQGRGNNEQFF. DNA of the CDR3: TGTGCCAGCAGGCCCCAGGGTCGAGGAAACAATGAGCAGTTCTTC.

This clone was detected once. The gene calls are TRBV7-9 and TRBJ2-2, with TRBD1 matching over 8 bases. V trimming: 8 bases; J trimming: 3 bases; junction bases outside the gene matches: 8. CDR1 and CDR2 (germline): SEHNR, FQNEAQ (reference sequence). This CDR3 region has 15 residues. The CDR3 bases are TGTGCCAGCGAGACAGGGACAGGTCACACCGGGGAGCTGTTTTTT. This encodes CASETGTGHTGELFF.

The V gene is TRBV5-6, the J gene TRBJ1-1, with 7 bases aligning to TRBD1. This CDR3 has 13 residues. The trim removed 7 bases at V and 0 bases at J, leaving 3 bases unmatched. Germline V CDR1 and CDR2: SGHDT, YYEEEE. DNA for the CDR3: TGTGCCAGCCGCACAGGGGTGAACACTGAAGCTTTCTTT. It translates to CASRTGVNTEAFF.

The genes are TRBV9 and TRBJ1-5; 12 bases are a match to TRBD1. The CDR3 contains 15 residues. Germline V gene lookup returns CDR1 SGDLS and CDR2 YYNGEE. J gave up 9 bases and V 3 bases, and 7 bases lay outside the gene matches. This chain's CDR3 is CASSEGQGATGPQHF. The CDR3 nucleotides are TGTGCCAGCAGCGAGGGACAGGGGGCAACTGGGCCCCAGCATTTT.

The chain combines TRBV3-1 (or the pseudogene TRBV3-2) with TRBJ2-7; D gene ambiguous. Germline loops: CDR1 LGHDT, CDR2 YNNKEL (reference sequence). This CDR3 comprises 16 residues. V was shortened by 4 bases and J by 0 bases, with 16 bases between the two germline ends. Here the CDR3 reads CASSPLLTSSSYEQYF. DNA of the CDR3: TGTGCCAGCAGCCCTCTTCTCACCTCGAGCTCCTACGAGCAGTACTTC.